These 5 T cell receptor beta chains originate from one sample sequenced in a study of cytomegalovirus exposure and HLA in healthy donors. PCR primers comprised 60 Vbeta and 13 Jbeta primers. Libraries were prepared by immunoSEQ multiplex PCR; TCRdb keeps only in-frame clonotypes and omits some of them. Among some 180,000 clones listed, roughly 87% were seen once. Input material: PBMCs. The receptors derive from a girl in the first two years of life in good health and CMV-seronegative.

The rearrangement links TRBV7-9 to TRBJ2-1; D might be TRBD2 (6 bases). Trimming took 5 bases from V and 4 from J, leaving 15 bases between them. This CDR3 comprises 15 residues. In germline, CDR1 is SEHNR, CDR2 FQNEAQ (reference sequence). Written as DNA, the CDR3 is TGTGCCAGCAGCCACCCGGGACTCCCTTACAATGAGCAGTTCTTC. Translation gives CASSHPGLPYNEQFF.

V and J are TRBV6-4 and TRBJ2-1; the match to TRBD2 covers 10 bases. Trimming at V came to 2 bases and at J to 6 bases, leaving 7 bases not matched to a gene. This CDR3 comprises 16 residues. Germline V CDR1 and CDR2: MRHNA, SNTAGT. The CDR3 DNA reads as TGTGCCAGCAGTGACACCTCGACTAGCGGGTTCAATGAGCAGTTCTTC. Protein product: CASSDTSTSGFNEQFF.

The genes are TRBV10-1 and TRBJ2-3, with a tentative D call TRBD2 (5 bases). Per germline, CDR1 WNHNN and CDR2 SYGVQD (reference sequence). The CDR3 is made up of 16 amino acids. Trimming stripped 2 bases from V and 8 bases from J, with 20 bases between. CDR3 residues: CASSESLLAVLGTQYF. CDR3 in DNA: TGCGCCAGCAGTGAGAGTTTGCTAGCTGTGTTGGGTACGCAGTATTTT.

In its sample, this clone was seen a few times. This sequence joins TRBV9 and TRBJ2-2, with 10 nucleotides matching TRBD2. The length of the CDR3 is 17 residues. The germline gives CDR1 SGDLS, CDR2 YYNGEE. The V and J ends lost 0 bases and 6 bases, in that order; junction bases with no gene match: 8. The CDR3 spells CASSVDVAGGNAGELFF. DNA for the CDR3: TGTGCCAGCAGCGTAGATGTAGCGGGAGGCAACGCCGGGGAGCTGTTTTTT.

V is TRBV5-1 and J is TRBJ2-1; 10 bases are a match to TRBD1. This CDR3 has 13 residues. CDR1 is SGHRS and CDR2 is YFSETQ in the germline V gene. V was clipped by 4 bases and J by 8 bases; unmatched bases: 3. For the CDR3, the DNA is TGCGCCAGCAGCCAGGACAGGGGGGATGAGCAGTTCTTC. Translating gives CASSQDRGDEQFF.